This T cell receptor beta chain was sequenced in a study of blood T cell repertoires in COVID-19. Study details: There were acute and convalescent COVID-19 samples, and they came from the United States, Italy and Spain. Nucleic acid was either cDNA or gDNA, and it came from T cells, B-cell-depleted T cells, or PBMCs.

Trimming stripped 2 bases from V and 7 bases from J, with 6 bases between. The CDR3 loop spans 13 amino acids. Per the original methods: It was from reference gene primer amplification that nucleated cell counts were estimated. Sequencing used immunoSEQ multiplex PCR; TCRdb keeps in-frame clones, though not all of them. V, J and clone size reflect that table, while D and trimming were determined from the DNA. The data hold around 200,000 clones, with 80% to 85% observed a single time. The sequence derives from a middle-aged woman with acute or convalescent COVID-19. The rearrangement uses TRBV12-3 or TRBV12-4 and TRBJ1-6; possible D gene TRBD1, 6 bases. Sequenced input: peripheral blood. CDR3: CASSLTGNSPLHF. CDR3 nucleotides: TGTGCCAGCAGTTTAACAGGGAATTCACCCCTCCACTTT.